One and the same sample provided the 7 T cell receptor beta chains below, sequenced in a study of radiotherapy plus CTLA-4 blockade in lung cancer. Produced via immunoSEQ multiplex PCR; TCRdb's table is partial and in-frame only. The sample includes 20,000 to 30,000 clones, 70% to 75% of them seen just once. The specimen comprised peripheral blood, sampled from a patient treated with radiotherapy plus ipilimumab. The receptors shown here come from a human donor with non-small cell lung cancer whose response to radiotherapy plus ipilimumab could not be evaluated.

The chain employs TRBV18 and TRBJ2-3, with 8 bases matching TRBD1. J gave up 2 bases and V 3 bases, and 4 bases lay outside the gene matches. The CDR3 consists of 15 residues. The V gene's germline CDR1 is KGHSH and CDR2 LQKENI. CDR3 DNA sequence: TGTGCCAGCTCACCCGGGACAGGCATCACAGATACGCAGTATTTT. Its protein is CASSPGTGITDTQYF.

V gene TRBV5-1 combines with J gene TRBJ1-2, with D possibly matching TRBD1 (5 bases). V lost 5 bases and J 6 bases, leaving 17 bases between the germline ends. CDR1 is SGHRS, CDR2 YFSETQ, per germline. The CDR3 runs to 14 residues. CDR3 sequence (DNA): TGCGCCAGCAGTCCTCCCAGCAGGGCGGATGGCTACACCTTC. Its protein product is CASSPPSRADGYTF.

This clone has just a few counts. The chain employs TRBV5-4 and TRBJ2-1; D is perhaps TRBD2 (6 bases). The CDR3 has 15 amino acids. V dropped 4 bases and J dropped 5 bases, with 16 bases sitting between them. The V gene's germline CDR1 is SGHNT and CDR2 YYREEE (reference sequence). The CDR3 is CASSHDPGLDNEQFF. The DNA of the CDR3 is TGTGCCAGCAGCCACGATCCGGGACTTGACAATGAGCAGTTCTTC.

This clone was counted only a few times. This rearrangement joins TRBV10-3 to TRBJ1-1, with D possibly TRBD1 on 5 matching bases. V was clipped by 6 bases and J by 8 bases, with 13 bases between them. The CDR3 runs to 12 residues. The germline V gene has CDR1 ENHRY and CDR2 SYGVKD. CDR3 nucleotides: TGTGCCATCAGCGGTGGTAGGGGAGAAGCTTTCTTT. Protein: CAISGGRGEAFF.

The chain uses TRBV6-5 and TRBJ1-2, with D possibly matching TRBD1 (5 bases). Per germline, CDR1 MNHEY and CDR2 SVGAGI. The CDR3 consists of 13 residues. The V end lost 5 bases, the J end lost 4 bases, and 11 bases lay between the germline ends. CDR3 nucleotides: TGTGCCAGCAGTGGAGCAGGGTCCTATGGCTACACCTTC. Amino acid sequence: CASSGAGSYGYTF.

The J gene is TRBJ2-3, the V gene TRBV20-1, with D unclear. Per the germline V gene, CDR1 is DFQATT and CDR2 is SNEGSKA (reference sequence). The CDR3 has 11 amino acids. Deletions cut 6 bases from V and 4 bases from J, with 8 bases between. The CDR3 nucleotides are TGCAGTGCAGCTGGAGCAGATACGCAGTATTTT. The encoded protein is CSAAGADTQYF.

V and J are TRBV11-3 and TRBJ2-5; TRBD2 aligns across 7 bases. The trim removed 1 base at V and 5 bases at J, leaving 13 bases unmatched. The CDR3 length is 17 residues. The germline V gene encodes CDR1 SGHNT and CDR2 YENEEA. The CDR3 spells CASSLVVGGRAEETQYF. In DNA, the CDR3 is TGTGCCAGCAGCTTAGTCGTAGGAGGGAGGGCCGAGGAGACCCAGTACTTC.